This T cell receptor (beta chain) derives from a study of cytomegalovirus exposure and HLA in healthy donors. Worth noting for this clone: The target antigen is unknown.

13 Jbeta primers and 60 Vbeta primers were used for the PCR. Assay used: immunoSEQ multiplex PCR; TCRdb lists only in-frame clones, some missing. Found here are about 140,000 clones, 75% to 90% of them singletons; the top ten hold less than 1.5%. Trimming took 1 base from V and 0 from J, leaving 9 bases between them. There are 16 residues in the CDR3. Per germline, CDR1 LNHNV and CDR2 YYDKDF (reference sequence). Broader study findings: Presence/absence analysis assumed near-uniform sequencing depth across donors. Cytomegalovirus association was assigned to approximately 180 TCR beta chains. In a later analysis, the majority of CMV-associated beta chains seemingly showed HLA restriction. The authors reported that TCR beta sequences could predict HLA-A and HLA-B alleles. These predictions were accurate for most subjects in the first cohort.

The receptor comes from a female donor in good health and CMV-seronegative. The V and J genes are TRBV15 and TRBJ1-4; tentative D call: TRBD1 (5 bases). Material for sequencing was PBMCs. The CDR3 region is CATSRAGVSTNEKLFF. CDR3 sequence (DNA): TGTGCCACCAGCAGAGCGGGGGTCTCAACTAATGAAAAACTGTTTTTT.